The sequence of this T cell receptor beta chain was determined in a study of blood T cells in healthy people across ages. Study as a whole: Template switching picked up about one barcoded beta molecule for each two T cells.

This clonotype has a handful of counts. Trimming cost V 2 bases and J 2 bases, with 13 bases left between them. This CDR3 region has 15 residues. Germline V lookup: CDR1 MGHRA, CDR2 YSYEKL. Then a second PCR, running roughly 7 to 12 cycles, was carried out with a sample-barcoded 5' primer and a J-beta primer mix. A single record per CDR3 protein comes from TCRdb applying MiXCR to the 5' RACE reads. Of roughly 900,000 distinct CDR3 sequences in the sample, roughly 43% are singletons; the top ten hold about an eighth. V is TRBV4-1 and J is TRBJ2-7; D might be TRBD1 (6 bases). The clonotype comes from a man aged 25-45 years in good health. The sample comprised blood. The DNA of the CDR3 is TGCGCCAGCAGCCAATCCAGGGGCGCCACCTACGAGCAGTACTTC. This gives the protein CASSQSRGATYEQYF.